This is a list of T cell receptor beta chains from one sample in a study of T-cell reconstitution after alpha-beta-depleted transplantation in children. TCRdb re-derived calls from the PCR reads in MiXCR, one entry per CDR3 protein. The sample has under 50,000 distinct CDR3 sequences; roughly 52% are singletons. Sequencing used peripheral blood, obtained before TCRalphabeta/CD19-depleted stem cell transplant. These receptor sequences come from a boy in the first two years of life with SCID, due to receive a stem cell transplant. Both conserved end residues are part of each CDR3. A D gene is named only where the DNA matches it firmly. Expanded clones get a size class; other rows say once, few or many, or leave the size out.

V	size	J	D	DNA	CDR3
TRBV7-3	few	TRBJ2-2	-	TGTGCCAGCAGCCCCGCCGGGGTGAGCACCGGGGAGCTGTTTTTT	CASSPAGVSTGELFF
TRBV5-5	once	TRBJ2-1	TRBD2	TGTGCCAGCAGCCCCGCGGCGGGGGGGAGTCGGGAGCAGTTCTTC	CASSPAAGGSREQFF
TRBV28	-	TRBJ2-3	-	TGTGCCAGCAGTTTGCCAGGGCGCACAGATACGCAGTATTTT	CASSLPGRTDTQYF
TRBV19	-	TRBJ1-2	-	TGTGCCAGTAGTTTAAACTATGGCTACACCTTC	CASSLNYGYTF
TRBV7-2	few	TRBJ2-3	-	TGTGCCAGCAGCTTAGTCCTAAATACGCAGTATTTT	CASSLVLNTQYF
TRBV6-2/TRBV6-3	many	TRBJ2-7	-	TGTGCCAGCAATCCAGGAGGGGGAGGCTACGAGCAGTACTTC	CASNPGGGGYEQYF
TRBV4-2	-	TRBJ2-3	-	TGTGCCAGCAGCCAAGACGCGGGGGCAGGATCAGATACGCAGTATTTT	CASSQDAGAGSDTQYF
TRBV5-6	-	TRBJ2-5	-	TGTGCCAGCAGCTTATGGCAGGAAGACGACCAGTACTTC	CASSLWQEDDQYF
TRBV9	-	TRBJ2-2	-	TGTGCCAGCAGCGTAAGGGGCGATTACACCGGGGAGCTGTTTTTT	CASSVRGDYTGELFF
TRBV9	few	TRBJ1-2	-	TGTGCCAGCAGCGTAGGTAGCATTGACTATGGCTACACCTTC	CASSVGSIDYGYTF
TRBV7-2	few	TRBJ1-2	TRBD1	TGTGCCAGCAGCTTAGCGCCTAGACAGGGGCATGGCTACACCTTC	CASSLAPRQGHGYTF
TRBV20-1	-	TRBJ1-5	-	TGCAGTGCCAAGCCCGGGGGCAATCAGCCCCAGCATTTT	CSAKPGGNQPQHF
TRBV12-3/TRBV12-4	-	TRBJ2-5	TRBD2	TGTGCCAGCAGTGCCCTCTTGGGAGCGGGGGAGGAGACCCAGTACTTC	CASSALLGAGEETQYF
TRBV5-5	-	TRBJ2-7	TRBD2	TGTGCCAGCAGCTGGACTAGCGGGGGTACCGAGCAGTACTTC	CASSWTSGGTEQYF
TRBV18	-	TRBJ1-2	-	TGTGCCAGCTCACCAGAACAGCTCTATGGCTACACCTTC	CASSPEQLYGYTF
TRBV27	-	TRBJ1-1	-	TGTGCCAGCAGTTTACCGGGCTCTGAAGCTTTCTTT	CASSLPGSEAFF
TRBV4-3	few	TRBJ1-4	-	TGCGCCAGCAGCAACAGGGCAGCTACTAATGAAAAACTGTTTTTT	CASSNRAATNEKLFF
TRBV7-2	many	TRBJ2-5	-	TGTGCCAGCAGCTTGGAGGGGGGCCAGGGAGAGACCCAGTACTTC	CASSLEGGQGETQYF
TRBV20-1	-	TRBJ1-5	TRBD1	TGCAGTGCTGCTTCCGGACAGGGAGGTCAGCCCCAGCATTTT	CSAASGQGGQPQHF
TRBV7-3	few	TRBJ2-1	-	TGTGCCAGCAGCCTGCTGGGGGACTCCTACAATGAGCAGTTCTTC	CASSLLGDSYNEQFF
TRBV28	-	TRBJ1-3	-	TGTGCCAGCACTTTTACAGGGTCTGGAAACACCATATATTTT	CASTFTGSGNTIYF
TRBV7-2	few	TRBJ2-4	-	TGTGCCAGCAGCTTCGTCGAGGGCCTAGCCAAAAACATTCAGTACTTC	CASSFVEGLAKNIQYF
TRBV10-2	few	TRBJ2-5	-	TGCGCCAGCAGTGAGCCGGGGCCCGAAGAGACCCAGTACTTC	CASSEPGPEETQYF
TRBV2	-	TRBJ2-2	-	TGTGCCAGCAGTTCCTTCCTACAGGGTCCCGGGGAGCTGTTTTTT	CASSSFLQGPGELFF
TRBV6-5	-	TRBJ2-7	TRBD1	TGTGCCAGCAGTTACTCATTTGGTCAGGGGGCAGGTGAGCAGTACTTC	CASSYSFGQGAGEQYF
TRBV29-1	once	TRBJ2-6	-	TGCAGCGTCTCCTTGACTGGGGCCAACGTCCTGACTTTC	CSVSLTGANVLTF
TRBV7-9	-	TRBJ2-5	-	TGTGCCAGCAGCTTAGATACGGAAGAGACCCAGTACTTC	CASSLDTEETQYF
TRBV9	few	TRBJ2-7	-	TGTGCCAGCAGCCCCCGGGACTTTTCCTACGAGCAGTACTTC	CASSPRDFSYEQYF
TRBV20-1	many	TRBJ2-7	TRBD2	TGCAGTGCTAGAGTTGTCCCTAGCGGGGGGGCCGCAAGCTCCTACGAGCAGTACTTC	CSARVVPSGGAASSYEQYF
TRBV6-1	-	TRBJ1-1	-	TGTGCCAGCAGTCATCCGACAGGTTCAAGCTACACTGAAGCTTTCTTT	CASSHPTGSSYTEAFF
TRBV12-3/TRBV12-4	-	TRBJ2-7	-	TGTGCCAGCAGTTTTTCCGACGAGCAGTACTTC	CASSFSDEQYF
TRBV5-1	-	TRBJ2-3	-	TGCGCCAGCAGCTTGGACTGGGGGGCTAGCACAGATACGCAGTATTTT	CASSLDWGASTDTQYF
TRBV4-1	few	TRBJ2-1	-	TGCGCCAGCAGCCAAGAGGCGGGGGCCAGCGATGAGCAGTTCTTC	CASSQEAGASDEQFF
TRBV5-6	-	TRBJ2-7	TRBD1	TGTGCCAGCTGTCCCGGGACAGGGTTCCACGAGCAGTACTTC	CASCPGTGFHEQYF
TRBV6-2/TRBV6-3	once	TRBJ2-3	TRBD2	TGTGCCAGCAGTCCGTCGATGGAAATAGCGGGGGAATCGGGTGGCACAGATACGCAGTATTTT	CASSPSMEIAGESGGTDTQYF
TRBV3-1	once	TRBJ2-5	-	TGTGCCAGCAGCCAAGGACGGATAGAGACCCAGTACTTC	CASSQGRIETQYF
TRBV7-2	-	TRBJ2-2	-	TGTGCCAGCAGCTTAGGTTTGCCCGGGGAGCTGTTTTTT	CASSLGLPGELFF
TRBV12-3/TRBV12-4	-	TRBJ1-1	-	TGTGCCAGCAGTTGGGGGGGAAACACTGAAGCTTTCTTT	CASSWGGNTEAFF
TRBV11-2	few	TRBJ2-3	-	TGTGCCAGCAAGGTCACAGATACGCAGTATTTT	CASKVTDTQYF
TRBV7-2	-	TRBJ1-6	-	TGTGCCAGCAGCTTCCAACAGGGCGGTAATTCACCCCTCCACTTT	CASSFQQGGNSPLHF
TRBV29-1	-	TRBJ2-3	-	TGCAGCGTTGTAGGTGGGGTGAGGTCATTAACAGATACGCAGTATTTT	CSVVGGVRSLTDTQYF
TRBV4-2	few	TRBJ1-5	TRBD1	TGTGCCAGCAGCCAATTCACGGACAGGGTGGGCAATCAGCCCCAGCATTTT	CASSQFTDRVGNQPQHF
TRBV20-1	-	TRBJ2-1	-	TGCAGTGCTAGTTTTCAGGGGGGCCGGACTAGGGAGCAGTTCTTC	CSASFQGGRTREQFF
TRBV29-1	-	TRBJ1-5	-	TGCAGCGTTGGGGGGACAACTAGCAATCAGCCCCAGCATTTT	CSVGGTTSNQPQHF
TRBV5-1	-	TRBJ1-1	-	TGCGCCAGCAGCGCAGGGGTCACTGAAGCTTTCTTT	CASSAGVTEAFF
TRBV12-3/TRBV12-4	-	TRBJ2-5	-	TGTGCCAGCAGTTCAATCGGGTGGGAGACCCAGTACTTC	CASSSIGWETQYF